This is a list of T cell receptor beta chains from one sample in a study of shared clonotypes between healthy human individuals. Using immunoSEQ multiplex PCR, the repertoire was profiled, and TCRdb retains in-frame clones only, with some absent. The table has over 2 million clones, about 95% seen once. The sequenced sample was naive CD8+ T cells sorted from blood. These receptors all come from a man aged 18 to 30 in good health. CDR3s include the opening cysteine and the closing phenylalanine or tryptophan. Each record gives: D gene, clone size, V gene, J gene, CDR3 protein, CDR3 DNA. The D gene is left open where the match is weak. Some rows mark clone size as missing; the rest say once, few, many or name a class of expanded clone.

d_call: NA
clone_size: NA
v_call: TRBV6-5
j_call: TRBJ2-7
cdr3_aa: CASSYSTQAPEQYF
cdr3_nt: TGTGCCAGCAGTTACTCGACCCAGGCCCCCGAGCAGTACTTC

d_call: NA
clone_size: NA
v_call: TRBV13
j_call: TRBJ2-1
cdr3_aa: CASSFDGGSSSYNEQFF
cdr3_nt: TGTGCCAGCAGCTTCGACGGGGGCTCGAGCTCCTACAATGAGCAGTTCTTC

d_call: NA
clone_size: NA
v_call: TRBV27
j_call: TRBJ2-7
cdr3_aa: CASSLDASPSYEQYF
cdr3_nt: TGTGCCAGCAGTTTGGACGCTTCCCCCTCCTACGAGCAGTACTTC

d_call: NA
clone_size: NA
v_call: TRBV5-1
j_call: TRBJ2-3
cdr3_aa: CASSLDLDSSTDTQYF
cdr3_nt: TGCGCCAGCAGCTTGGATCTGGACTCAAGCACAGATACGCAGTATTTT

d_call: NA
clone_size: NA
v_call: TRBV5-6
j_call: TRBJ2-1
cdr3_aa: CASIYGNSYNEQFF
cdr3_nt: TGTGCCAGCATATACGGGAACTCCTACAATGAGCAGTTCTTC

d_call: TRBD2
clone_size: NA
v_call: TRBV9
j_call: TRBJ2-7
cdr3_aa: CASSGAPGLAGEQYF
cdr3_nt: TGTGCCAGCAGCGGTGCCCCGGGACTAGCGGGGGAGCAGTACTTC

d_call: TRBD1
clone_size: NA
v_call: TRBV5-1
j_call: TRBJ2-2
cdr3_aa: CASDPGQGVTGELFF
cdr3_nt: TGCGCCAGTGACCCGGGACAGGGGGTCACCGGGGAGCTGTTTTTT

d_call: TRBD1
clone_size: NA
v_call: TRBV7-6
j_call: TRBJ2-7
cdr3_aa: CASSMRQGGTYEQYF
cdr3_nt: TGTGCCAGCAGCATGAGACAGGGGGGTACCTACGAGCAGTACTTC

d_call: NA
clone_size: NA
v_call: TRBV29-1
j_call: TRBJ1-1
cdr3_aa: CSVLGPGAHTEAFF
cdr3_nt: TGCAGCGTTTTAGGTCCCGGGGCGCACACTGAAGCTTTCTTT

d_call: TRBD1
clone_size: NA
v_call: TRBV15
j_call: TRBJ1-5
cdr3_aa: CATSRVGQAINQPQHF
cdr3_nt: TGTGCCACCAGCAGAGTCGGACAGGCAATCAATCAGCCCCAGCATTTT

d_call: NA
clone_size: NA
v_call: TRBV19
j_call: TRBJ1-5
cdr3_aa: CASTRQHGQPQHF
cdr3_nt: TGTGCCAGTACCCGGCAGCATGGTCAGCCCCAGCATTTT

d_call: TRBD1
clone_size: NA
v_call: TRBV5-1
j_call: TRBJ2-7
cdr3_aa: CASSFGQGVHEQYF
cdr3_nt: TGCGCCAGCAGCTTCGGACAGGGGGTCCACGAGCAGTACTTC

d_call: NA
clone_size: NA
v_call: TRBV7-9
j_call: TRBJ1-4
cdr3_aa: CASSPPSGGDHNEKLFF
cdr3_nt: TGTGCCAGCAGCCCCCCGTCTGGAGGGGACCATAATGAAAAACTGTTTTTT

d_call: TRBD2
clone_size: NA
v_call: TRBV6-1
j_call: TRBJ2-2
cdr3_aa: CASSEYIAGAGELFF
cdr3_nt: TGTGCCAGCAGTGAATACATAGCGGGAGCCGGGGAGCTGTTTTTT

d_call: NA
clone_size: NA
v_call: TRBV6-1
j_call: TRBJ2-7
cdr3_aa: CASSERRAGTEQYF
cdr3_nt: TGTGCCAGCAGTGAGCGGCGAGCAGGGACCGAGCAGTACTTC

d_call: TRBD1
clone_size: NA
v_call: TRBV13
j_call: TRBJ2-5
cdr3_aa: CASSPDREETQYF
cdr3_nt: TGTGCCAGCAGCCCGGACAGGGAAGAGACCCAGTACTTC

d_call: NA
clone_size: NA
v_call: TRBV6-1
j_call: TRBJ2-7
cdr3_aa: CASSEEGGSYEQYF
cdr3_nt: TGTGCCAGCAGTGAAGAAGGGGGCTCCTACGAGCAGTACTTC

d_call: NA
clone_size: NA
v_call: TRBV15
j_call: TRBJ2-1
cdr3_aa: CATSPGTTFREQFF
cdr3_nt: TGTGCCACCAGCCCCGGGACCACCTTCCGTGAGCAGTTCTTC

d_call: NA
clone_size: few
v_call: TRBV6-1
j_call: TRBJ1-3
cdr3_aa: CASSEQVSGNTIYF
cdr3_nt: TGTGCCAGCAGTGAACAGGTCTCTGGAAACACCATATATTTT

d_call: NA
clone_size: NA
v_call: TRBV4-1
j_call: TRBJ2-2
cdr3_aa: CASRQGAGELFF
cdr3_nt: TGCGCCAGCAGACAAGGGGCCGGGGAGCTGTTTTTT

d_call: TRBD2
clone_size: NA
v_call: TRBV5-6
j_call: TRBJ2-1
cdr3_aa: CASSLWWREWEQFF
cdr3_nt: TGTGCCAGCAGCTTGTGGTGGCGGGAGTGGGAGCAGTTCTTC

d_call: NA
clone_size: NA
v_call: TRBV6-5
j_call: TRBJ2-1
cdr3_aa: CASSPAGRGNEQFF
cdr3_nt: TGTGCCAGCAGCCCCGCCGGGAGAGGGAATGAGCAGTTCTTC

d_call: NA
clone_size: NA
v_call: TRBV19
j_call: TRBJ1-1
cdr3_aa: CASSIFSGEAMNTEAFF
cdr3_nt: TGTGCCAGTAGTATTTTCTCCGGGGAAGCGATGAACACTGAAGCTTTCTTT

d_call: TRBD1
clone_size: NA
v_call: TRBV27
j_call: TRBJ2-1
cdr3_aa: CASSPRTGVYNEQFF
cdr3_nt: TGTGCCAGCAGTCCACGGACAGGGGTCTACAATGAGCAGTTCTTC

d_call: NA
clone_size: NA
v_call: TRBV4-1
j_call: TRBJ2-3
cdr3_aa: CASLRQPTSTDTQYF
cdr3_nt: TGCGCCAGCCTACGACAACCCACGAGTACAGATACGCAGTATTTT

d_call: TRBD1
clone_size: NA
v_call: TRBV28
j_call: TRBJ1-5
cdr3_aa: CASKPTGGGQPQHF
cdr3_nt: TGTGCCAGCAAGCCGACAGGGGGCGGTCAGCCCCAGCATTTT

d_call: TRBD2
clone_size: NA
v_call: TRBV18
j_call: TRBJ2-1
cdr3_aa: CASSPPASGSYNEQFF
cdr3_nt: TGTGCCAGCTCACCACCGGCTAGCGGGTCCTACAATGAGCAGTTCTTC

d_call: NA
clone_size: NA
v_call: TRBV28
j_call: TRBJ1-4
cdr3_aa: CASSLGAGGFVTTNEKLFF
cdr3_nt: TGTGCCAGCAGTTTAGGGGCAGGCGGATTCGTTACAACTAATGAAAAACTGTTTTTT

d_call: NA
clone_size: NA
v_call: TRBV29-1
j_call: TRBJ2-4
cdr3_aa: CSVVGDNAKNIQYF
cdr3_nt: TGCAGCGTTGTGGGGGATAACGCCAAAAACATTCAGTACTTC

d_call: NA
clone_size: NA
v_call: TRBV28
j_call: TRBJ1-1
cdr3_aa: CASRPTDVNTEAFF
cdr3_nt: TGTGCCAGCAGACCCACGGACGTGAACACTGAAGCTTTCTTT

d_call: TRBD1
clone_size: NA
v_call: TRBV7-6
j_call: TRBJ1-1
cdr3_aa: CASSQGQGGTEAFF
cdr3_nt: TGTGCCAGCAGCCAAGGCCAGGGGGGCACTGAAGCTTTCTTT

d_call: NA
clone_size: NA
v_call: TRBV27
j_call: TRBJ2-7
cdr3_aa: CASSSGSYEQYF
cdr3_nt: TGTGCCAGCAGTTCGGGCTCCTACGAGCAGTACTTC

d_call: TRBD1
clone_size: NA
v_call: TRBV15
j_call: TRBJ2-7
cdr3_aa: CATSGSGTGGHEQYF
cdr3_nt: TGTGCCACCAGCGGCTCCGGGACAGGGGGCCACGAGCAGTACTTC

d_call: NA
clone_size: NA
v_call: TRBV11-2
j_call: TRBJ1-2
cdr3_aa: CASSLDGFGYTF
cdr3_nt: TGTGCCAGCAGCTTGGATGGGTTCGGCTACACCTTC

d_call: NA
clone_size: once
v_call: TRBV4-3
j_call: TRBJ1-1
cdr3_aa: CASSPGTPNTEAFF
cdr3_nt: TGCGCCAGCAGCCCCGGGACACCGAACACTGAAGCTTTCTTT

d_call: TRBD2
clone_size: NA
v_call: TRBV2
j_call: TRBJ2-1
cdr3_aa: CASSAGQAGEGYNEQFF
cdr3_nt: TGTGCCAGCTCGGCGGGTCAAGCGGGAGAGGGATACAATGAGCAGTTCTTC

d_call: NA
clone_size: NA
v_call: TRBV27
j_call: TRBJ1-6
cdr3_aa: CASSSRGVGDSPLHF
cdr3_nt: TGTGCCAGCAGTTCAAGGGGAGTAGGGGATTCACCCCTCCACTTT

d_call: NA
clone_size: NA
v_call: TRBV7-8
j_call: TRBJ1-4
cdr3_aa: CASSAQGAANEKLFF
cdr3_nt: TGTGCCAGCAGCGCTCAGGGCGCTGCTAATGAAAAACTGTTTTTT

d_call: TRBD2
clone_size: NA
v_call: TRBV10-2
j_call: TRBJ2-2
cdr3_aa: CASKLAGEGAGELFF
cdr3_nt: TGCGCCAGCAAACTAGCGGGAGAGGGCGCCGGGGAGCTGTTTTTT

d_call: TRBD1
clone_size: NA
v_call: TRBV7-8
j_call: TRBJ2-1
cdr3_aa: CASSPDRGYNEQFF
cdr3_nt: TGTGCCAGCAGCCCGGACAGGGGATACAATGAGCAGTTCTTC

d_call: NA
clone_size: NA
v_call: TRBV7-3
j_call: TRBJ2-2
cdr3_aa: CASSPTLDNTGELFF
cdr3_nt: TGTGCCAGCAGCCCTACACTAGATAACACCGGGGAGCTGTTTTTT

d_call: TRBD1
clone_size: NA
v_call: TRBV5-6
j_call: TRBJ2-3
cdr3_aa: CASRDRDAEDTQYF
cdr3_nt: TGTGCCAGCAGAGACAGGGATGCGGAAGATACGCAGTATTTT

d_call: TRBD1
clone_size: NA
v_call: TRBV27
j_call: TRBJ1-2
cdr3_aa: CASSTGQGPFGGYTF
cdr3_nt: TGTGCCAGCAGTACCGGACAGGGACCCTTCGGTGGCTACACCTTC

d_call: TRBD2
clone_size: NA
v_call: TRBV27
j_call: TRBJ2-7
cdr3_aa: CASSFSSGGVSYEQYF
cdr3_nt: TGTGCCAGCAGTTTTTCGAGCGGGGGGGTCTCCTACGAGCAGTACTTC